One and the same sample provided the 2 T cell receptor beta chains below, sequenced in a study of shared clonotypes between healthy human individuals. Only in-frame clones appear in the TCRdb table, and some are missing; sequencing was by immunoSEQ multiplex PCR. The sample records 450,000 to 500,000 clones, roughly 80% being singletons. Sequencing was carried out using PBMCs. These receptors originate from a woman aged 35 to 49 in good health. Some clones in this sample may be carry-over from other donors' samples.

In its sample, this clone was seen once. As DNA, the CDR3 is TGTGCCAGCACGGGACTAGCGGGGGGCGGGGAGCTGTTTTTT. Translating it yields CASTGLAGGGELFF. This chain joins TRBV2 and TRBJ2-2; 15 nucleotides agree with TRBD2. V trimming: 7 bases; J trimming: 7 bases; junction bases outside the gene matches: 1. Per the germline V gene, CDR1 is SNHLY and CDR2 is FYNNEI. The CDR3 covers 14 residues.

The chain employs TRBV6-6 and TRBJ2-6; D gene ambiguous. In germline, CDR1 is MNHNY, CDR2 SVGAGI (reference sequence). CDR3 size: 15 residues. V lost 2 bases, J lost 2 bases, and 7 bases lay in between. The CDR3: CASSYGVPGANVLTF. CDR3 coding DNA: TGTGCCAGCAGTTACGGGGTTCCTGGGGCCAACGTCCTGACTTTC.